The sequence of this T cell receptor beta chain was determined in a study of cytomegalovirus exposure and HLA in healthy donors (TCRdb year 2017). About the full investigation: According to an earlier analysis of around 600 of the donors, roughly 180 million T cells yielded 117 million unique TCR beta sequences and 250 to 350 Gb of sequence data. The genetic ancestry cluster associated with self-reported Caucasian donors included around four fifths of the roughly 390 genotyped donors. In addition to the first cohort of 666 subjects, a separate validation cohort of 120 different subjects was used. Rather than drawing on any new phenotypic data, the later analysis identified candidate immune exposures from TCR beta sequences and the way those sequences occurred across donors. An earlier analysis of 587 of the donors applied high-throughput TCR beta sequencing to assess whether each TCR beta V gene segment acted as functional or pseudogenic. The T cell repertoires of around 670 subjects were profiled by immunosequencing and related to cytomegalovirus serostatus. Approximately 300 gigabases of sequencing data and about 92 million unique TCR sequences made up an early release that covered fewer than 650 HLA-typed donors. Alongside the repertoire data, information on donor age, sex, ethnicity and CMV serostatus was compiled. The study aimed to test whether signatures of past pathogen exposure could be identified by cataloging public T cell receptors. A later genetic analysis used genome-wide SNP genotypes for about 60% of the roughly 700 donors, treating that subset as a discovery cohort. To study patterns of TCR occurrence, a later analysis re-analyzed previously published TCR beta repertoires from under 750 donors and added high-resolution HLA genotyping. Roughly 5 DR-DQ haplotypes were handled as single units for association and clustering because linkage in the cohort was strong. High-throughput TCR immunosequencing, statistical association of individual TCRs with disease status, and machine learning were combined to predict cytomegalovirus infection status. Among 398 genotyped donors of the cohort, an average of about 240,000 unique TCR beta nucleotide sequences were sequenced per donor, around 20% of them non-productive. All discovery cohort repertoires had been generated using a single sequencing platform. The number of typed donors differed by locus: about 620-640 for A, B, C, DRB1 and DQB1; approximately 540 for DQA1; 606 for DPA1; and 400 to 480 for DPB1. HLA typing included class I and class II loci at four-digit resolution.

Reading from cysteine to phenylalanine, the CDR3 counts 15 amino acids. Just CDR3 DNA is preserved here, 45 bases in frame from base 1. V is pruned by 5 bases and J by 3 bases, leaving 9 bases of the junction without a gene match. From the germline V gene, CDR1 is SGHRS and CDR2 is YFSETQ. The cohort was made up of 666 healthy bone marrow donors. All cohort members were sampled while nominally healthy, although unrecorded immune exposures were likely present. The donor was CMV seropositive and belonged to the group of 250 to 300 seropositive cohort members. A peripheral blood sample was provided by each donor, and peripheral blood mononuclear cells were used for TCR beta sequencing. Genomic DNA extraction from the blood cell samples was performed with the Qiagen DNeasy Blood Extraction Kit. In the case of this clone: No antigen is known for it. Base qualities are not at hand, and no much larger clone is one base apart.

The library was produced with the immunoSEQ multiplex PCR assay. For the multiplex PCR, a mixture combining 60 forward primers for TCR Vbeta segments and 13 reverse primers for TCR Jbeta segments was used. A multiplex PCR assay on genomic DNA amplified the CDR3 region of rearranged TCR beta genes. Amplified TCR beta libraries were sequenced as 87-base-pair reads on the Illumina HiSeq System. The original pipeline was this. A later analysis tallied roughly 78 million unique TCR beta chains across the 666 repertoires, and about 10 million of those chains were shared by two or more donors. To remove PCR and sequencing errors, raw reads were error-corrected and collapsed into unique sequences using a nearest-neighbor algorithm that merged closely related sequences. Alignment of CDR3 sequences to IMGT reference sequences was used to assign V, D and J gene segments. For a sequence to be retained, a match of at least six nucleotides was required to both a V gene segment and a J gene segment. Rearrangements were classified as productive when the CDR3 lacked stop codons and remained in frame with V and J, and all other rearrangements were classified as non-productive. Following IMGT convention, CDR3 was defined as the stretch from the second conserved V-encoded cysteine to the conserved J-encoded phenylalanine. Sequences without an unambiguous match to a single V gene segment were excluded from the earlier analysis of almost 600 of the donors. An earlier analysis of a few hundred of the donors called V segments functional above 56.7% productive rearrangements and segregating when the between-donor standard deviation exceeded 5%. A statistical classification framework was built to diagnose cytomegalovirus status from the catalog of TCR beta chain sequences. In a later analysis, V and J genes were assigned by comparing TCR nucleotide sequences against IMGT/GENE-DB human TR gene sequences. The TCRdist pipeline was used in a later analysis to assign CDR3 sequences and most-parsimonious VDJ recombination scenarios. In a later analysis, each TCR beta chain was defined by its CDR3 amino acid sequence together with its V-gene family, and reads without a unique V-gene family were excluded. As a way to deal with suspected cross-contamination and a sequencing artifact, a later analysis dropped 500 to 700 nucleotide sequences that were highly shared and had low generation probability. For each public chain, a later analysis derived a clonal expansion index from normalized ranks of inferred template counts within each repertoire. In a later analysis, generation probabilities were computed with a VDJ recombination model fitted to out-of-frame rearrangements, and the resulting probabilities were checked against IGoR. In a later analysis, TCR-TCR, TCR-HLA and TCR-CMV co-occurrence was scored with hypergeometric tests, and a repertoire-size bias correction was applied to TCR pairs. A later analysis estimated false discovery rates by permuting HLA or CMV assignments 20 times. In a later analysis, co-occurring TCRs were grouped using DBSCAN, with TCRdist sequence similarity added in when clustering inside HLA-allele-positive subsets. Repertoires with fewer than 30,000 or more than 120,000 public chains, plus five repertoires with anomalous nucleotide sharing, were excluded from co-occurrence clustering. The immuneACCESS repertoire file appears here via TCRdb, limited to in-frame rearrangements. These files lack a portion of the clones; in checked studies, under half of the deficit traces to unresolved V genes, and the cause of the others is not known. The D gene and trimming were derived from the DNA, and the V and J assignments and clone size from that table. This sample is represented by under 150,000 clones; roughly 77% of them were singletons. The ten largest account for 5.9% of the sample.

Study-wide conclusions, independent of this receptor: In vitro tests confirmed that three of the cytomegalovirus-associated TCR beta chains recognize cytomegalovirus antigens. Because some donors lacked HLA typing at each locus, the association tests relied only on the typed subset. A group of highly shared sequence variants was considered likely to be a technical artifact of the sequencing pipeline. Because the 87-base-pair reads could not distinguish some IMGT-functional V segments, including TRBV6-2 and TRBV6-3, those segments were excluded. Because counts were too low, roughly 18 rarely observed V segments, including chromosome 9 orphons, were left out of the earlier analysis of several hundred of the donors. It was suggested by the authors that the approach could potentially be generalized to other disease states and immunological phenotypes. A later analysis associated 16,951 TCR beta sequences with specific HLA alleles at a false discovery rate of 0.05. A later analysis found that TCR association rates varied across HLA loci, with DRB1 alleles showing the most associated TCRs and HLA-C alleles the fewest. Several of the top co-occurrence clusters appeared to be linked to parvovirus B19, influenza, CMV and Epstein-Barr virus, according to a later analysis. A later genetic analysis associated a missense DCLRE1C variant with V-gene and J-gene trimming of TCR beta chains, and an independent cohort replicated the association. Only TCR beta chains were sequenced in this cohort, and the absence of alpha or paired-chain data limited detectable features. Immune exposure information for the cohort was limited to CMV serostatus. According to a later genetic analysis, donors in an Asian-associated ancestry cluster had fewer N-insertions in productive TCRs than the roughly 670-donor mean. Linkage disequilibrium might explain the correlated functional status among segregating V segments, but an unknown experimental factor could not be ruled out. In a later analysis, most CMV-associated TCR beta chains were found to appear HLA-restricted, with HLA associations seemingly driven largely by CMV exposure. A total of around 150 TCR beta chains were listed by the study as associated with cytomegalovirus. An earlier analysis of approximately 500 of the donors showed that most TCR beta V segments appeared in productive rearrangements either about 87% or about 30% of the time, which broadly matched IMGT annotations. While some public TCRs were present in many individuals, most TCR sequences turned up only very rarely across donors. The classifier was reported to diagnose cytomegalovirus status with high specificity and sensitivity in both the original cohort and the validation cohort. Sequencing depth was assumed to be roughly uniform across donors in the presence/absence analyses, though that assumption may not hold. Assigning TCR associations to individual alleles was difficult when HLA alleles, especially DR and DQ, strongly co-occurred. A further reported finding was that TCR beta sequences accurately predicted the HLA-A and HLA-B alleles for most subjects in the first cohort. In a later analysis, HLA-associated TCR beta chains were found to be more clonally expanded and to have lower generation probabilities than equally common non-associated chains.

Rearrangement joined TRBV5-1 to TRBJ2-3; the central 7 bases match TRBD2. This clonotype was sampled from a middle-aged woman in good health and CMV-seropositive. Sequencing was performed on PBMCs. The DNA reads as follows: TGCGCCAGCAGGCGGGTCGGGAGGATGACAGATACGCAGTATTTT. This encodes CASRRVGRMTDTQYF.